The clone carrying this T cell receptor beta chain was counted only a few times. Its antigen is still unknown. Sequencing used immunoSEQ multiplex PCR; TCRdb keeps in-frame clones, though not all of them. The table records about 58,000 clones, 81% of them present only once. The data stem from a study of OX40 agonist ivuxolimab in advanced cancers. Overall study context: Patients were infused with ivuxolimab every 2 weeks at 0.01 to 10 mg/kg.

Study-wide results and limits: The study did not work out the antigen specificity of the expanded peripheral T cells. The average count of expanded clones was higher among CD8+ T cells than among CD4+.

This clonotype originated in an adult with an advanced solid tumor such as melanoma, head and neck, liver or kidney cancer. Sequencing used CD4+ or CD8+ T cells sorted from blood, obtained in a trial of the OX40 agonist ivuxolimab.

DNA of the CDR3: TGTGCCAGCACCGACAGGAGAGAGGAGGGAAACACCATATATTTT. Encoded protein: CASTDRREEGNTIYF. The chain has TRBV11-2 and TRBJ1-3; TRBD1 might be the D (6 bases). This CDR3 spans 15 amino acids. Looked up from germline, CDR1 is SGHAT and CDR2 is FQNNGV. Trimming took off 7 bases at V and 4 bases at J, with 17 bases between the two ends.